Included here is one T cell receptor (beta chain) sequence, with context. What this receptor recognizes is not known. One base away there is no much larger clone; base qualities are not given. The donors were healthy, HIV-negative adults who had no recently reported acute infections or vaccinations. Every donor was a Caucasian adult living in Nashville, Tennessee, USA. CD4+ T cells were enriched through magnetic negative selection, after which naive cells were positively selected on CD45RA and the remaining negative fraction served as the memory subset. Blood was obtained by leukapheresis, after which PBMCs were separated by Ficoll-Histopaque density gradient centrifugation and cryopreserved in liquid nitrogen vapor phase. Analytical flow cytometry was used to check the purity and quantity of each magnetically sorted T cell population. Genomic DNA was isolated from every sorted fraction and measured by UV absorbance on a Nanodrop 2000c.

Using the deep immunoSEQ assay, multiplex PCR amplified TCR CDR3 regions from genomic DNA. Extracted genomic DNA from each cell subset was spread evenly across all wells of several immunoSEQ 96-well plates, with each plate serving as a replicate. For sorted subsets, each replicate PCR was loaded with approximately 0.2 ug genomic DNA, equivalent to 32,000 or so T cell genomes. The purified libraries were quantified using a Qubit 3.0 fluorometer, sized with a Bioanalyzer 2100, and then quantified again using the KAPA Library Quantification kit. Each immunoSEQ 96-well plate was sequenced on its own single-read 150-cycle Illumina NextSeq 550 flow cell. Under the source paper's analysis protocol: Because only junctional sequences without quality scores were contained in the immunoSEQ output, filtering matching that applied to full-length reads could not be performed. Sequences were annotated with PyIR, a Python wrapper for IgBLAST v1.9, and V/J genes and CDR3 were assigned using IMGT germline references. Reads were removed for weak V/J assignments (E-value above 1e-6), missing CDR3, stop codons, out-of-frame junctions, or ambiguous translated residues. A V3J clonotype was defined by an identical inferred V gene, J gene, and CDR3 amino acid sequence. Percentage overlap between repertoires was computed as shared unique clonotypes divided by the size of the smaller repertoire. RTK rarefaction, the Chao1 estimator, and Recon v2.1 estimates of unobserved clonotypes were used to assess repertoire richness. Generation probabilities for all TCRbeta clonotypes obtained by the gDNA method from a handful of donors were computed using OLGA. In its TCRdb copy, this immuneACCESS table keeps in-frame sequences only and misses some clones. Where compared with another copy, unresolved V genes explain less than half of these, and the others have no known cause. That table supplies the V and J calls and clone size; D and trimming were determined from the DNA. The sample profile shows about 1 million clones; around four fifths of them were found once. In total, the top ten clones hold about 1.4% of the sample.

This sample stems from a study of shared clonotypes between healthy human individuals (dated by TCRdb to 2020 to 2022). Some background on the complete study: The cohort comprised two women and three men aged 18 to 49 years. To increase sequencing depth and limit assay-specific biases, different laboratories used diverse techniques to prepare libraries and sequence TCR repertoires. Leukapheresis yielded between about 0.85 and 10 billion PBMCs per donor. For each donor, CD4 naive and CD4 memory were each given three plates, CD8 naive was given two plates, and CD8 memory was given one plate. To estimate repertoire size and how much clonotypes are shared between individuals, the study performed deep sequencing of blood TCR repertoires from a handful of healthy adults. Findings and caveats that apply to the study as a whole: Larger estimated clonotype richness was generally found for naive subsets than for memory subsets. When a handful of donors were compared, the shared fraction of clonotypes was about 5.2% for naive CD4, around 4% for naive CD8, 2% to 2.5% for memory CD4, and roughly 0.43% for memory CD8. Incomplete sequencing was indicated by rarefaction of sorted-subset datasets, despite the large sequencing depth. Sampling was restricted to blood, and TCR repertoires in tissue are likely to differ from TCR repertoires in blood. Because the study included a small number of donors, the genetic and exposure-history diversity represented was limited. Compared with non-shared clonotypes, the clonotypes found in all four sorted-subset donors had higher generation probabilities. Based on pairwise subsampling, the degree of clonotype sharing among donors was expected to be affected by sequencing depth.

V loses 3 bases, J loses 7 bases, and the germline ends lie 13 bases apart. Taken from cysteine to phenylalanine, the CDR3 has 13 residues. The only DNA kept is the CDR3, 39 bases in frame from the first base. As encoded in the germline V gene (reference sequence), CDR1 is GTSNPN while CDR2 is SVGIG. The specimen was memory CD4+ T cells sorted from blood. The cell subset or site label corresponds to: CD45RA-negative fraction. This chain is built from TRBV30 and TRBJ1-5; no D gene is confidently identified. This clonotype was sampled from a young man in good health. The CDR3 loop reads CAWSPGPGQPQHF. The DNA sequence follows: TGTGCCTGGAGCCCCGGGCCCGGACAGCCCCAGCATTTT.